This T cell receptor (beta chain) was captured by sequencing in a study of OX40 agonist ivuxolimab in advanced cancers. Of note for this clone: What it binds is not known.

Trimming shortened V by 5 bases and J by 1 base, and 12 bases separated the two germline ends. CDR1 ENHRY and CDR2 SYGVKD come from the germline V gene. CDR3 size: 14 residues. Overall study results and limits: Normalized T-cell clonal expansion was also low in some nonresponders. Average numbers of expanded clones were greater in CD8+ T cells than in CD4+.

Clones were read by immunoSEQ multiplex PCR, and TCRdb kept only the in-frame ones, dropping some. Of over 80,000 clones in the sample, around nine tenths were seen once. J is TRBJ2-7 and V is TRBV10-3, with D possibly being TRBD2 (6 bases). This receptor was taken from an adult with an advanced solid tumor such as melanoma, head and neck, liver or kidney cancer. Sequencing used CD4+ or CD8+ T cells sorted from blood, obtained in a trial of the OX40 agonist ivuxolimab. As DNA, the CDR3 is TGTGCCATCAGTCGCGGGGAAGTTTCCTACGAGCAGTACGTC. It specifies CAISRGEVSYEQYV.